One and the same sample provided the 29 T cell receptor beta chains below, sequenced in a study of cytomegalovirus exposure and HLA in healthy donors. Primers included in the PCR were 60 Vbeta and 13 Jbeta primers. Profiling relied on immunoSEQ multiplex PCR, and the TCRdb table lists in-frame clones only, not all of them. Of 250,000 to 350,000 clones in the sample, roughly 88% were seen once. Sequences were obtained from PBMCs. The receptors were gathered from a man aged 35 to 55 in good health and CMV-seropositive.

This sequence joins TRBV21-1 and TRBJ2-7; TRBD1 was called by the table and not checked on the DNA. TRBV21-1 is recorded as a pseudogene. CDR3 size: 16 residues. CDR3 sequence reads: CASSKGPGGQTYEQYF. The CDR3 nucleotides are TGTGCCAGCAGCAAAGGGCCAGGGGGACAGACCTACGAGCAGTACTTC.

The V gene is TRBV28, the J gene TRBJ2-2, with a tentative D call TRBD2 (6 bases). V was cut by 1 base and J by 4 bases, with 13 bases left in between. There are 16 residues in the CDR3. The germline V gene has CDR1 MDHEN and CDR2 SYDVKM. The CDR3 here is CASSLSRGAGTGELFF. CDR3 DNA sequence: TGTGCCAGCAGTTTATCGAGGGGAGCGGGCACCGGGGAGCTGTTTTTT. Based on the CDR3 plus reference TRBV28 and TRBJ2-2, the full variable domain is DVKVTQSSRYLVKRTGEKVFLECVQDMDHENMFWYRQDPGLGLRLIYFSYDVKMKEKGDIPEGYSVSREKKERFSLILESASTNQTSMYLCASSLSRGAGTGELFFGEGSRLTVL.

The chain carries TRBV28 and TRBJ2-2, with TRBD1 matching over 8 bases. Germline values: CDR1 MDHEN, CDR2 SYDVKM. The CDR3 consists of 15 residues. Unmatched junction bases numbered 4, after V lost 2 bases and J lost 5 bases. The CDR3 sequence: CASSLGQGATGELFF. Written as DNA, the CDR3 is TGTGCCAGCAGTTTAGGGCAGGGGGCGACCGGGGAGCTGTTTTTT.

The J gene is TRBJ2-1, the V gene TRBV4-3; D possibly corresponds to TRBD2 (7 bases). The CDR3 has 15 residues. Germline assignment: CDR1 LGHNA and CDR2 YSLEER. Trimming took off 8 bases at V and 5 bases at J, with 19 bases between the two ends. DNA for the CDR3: TGCGCCAGCGGCGTAAGAATCGGGGGGCACAATGAGCAGTTCTTC. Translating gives CASGVRIGGHNEQFF.

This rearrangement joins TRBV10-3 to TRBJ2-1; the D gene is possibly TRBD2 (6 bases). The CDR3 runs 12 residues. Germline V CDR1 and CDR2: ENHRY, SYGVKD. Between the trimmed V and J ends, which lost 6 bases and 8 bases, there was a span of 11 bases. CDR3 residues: CAISIQRDEQFF. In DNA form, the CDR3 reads TGTGCCATCAGCATCCAGCGGGATGAGCAGTTCTTC.

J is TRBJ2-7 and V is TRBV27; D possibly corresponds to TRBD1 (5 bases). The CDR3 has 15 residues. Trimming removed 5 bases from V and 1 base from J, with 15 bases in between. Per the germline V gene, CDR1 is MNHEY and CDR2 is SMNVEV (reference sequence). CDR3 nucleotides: TGTGCCAGCAGTACCCGACAGACGAGGTCCTACGAGCAGTACTTC. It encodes CASSTRQTRSYEQYF.

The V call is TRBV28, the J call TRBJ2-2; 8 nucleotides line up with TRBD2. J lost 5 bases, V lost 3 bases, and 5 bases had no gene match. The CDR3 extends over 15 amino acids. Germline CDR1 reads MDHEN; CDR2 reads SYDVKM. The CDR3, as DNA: TGTGCCAGCAGTTTCTCGGGACTAGTTACCGGGGAGCTGTTTTTT. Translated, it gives CASSFSGLVTGELFF. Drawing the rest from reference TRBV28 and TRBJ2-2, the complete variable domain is DVKVTQSSRYLVKRTGEKVFLECVQDMDHENMFWYRQDPGLGLRLIYFSYDVKMKEKGDIPEGYSVSREKKERFSLILESASTNQTSMYLCASSFSGLVTGELFFGEGSRLTVL.

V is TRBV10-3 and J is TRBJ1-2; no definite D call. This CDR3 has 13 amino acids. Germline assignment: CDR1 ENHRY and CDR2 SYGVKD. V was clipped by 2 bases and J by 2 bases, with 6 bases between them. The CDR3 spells CAISEAGNYGYTF. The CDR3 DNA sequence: TGTGCCATCAGTGAGGCAGGAAACTATGGCTACACCTTC.

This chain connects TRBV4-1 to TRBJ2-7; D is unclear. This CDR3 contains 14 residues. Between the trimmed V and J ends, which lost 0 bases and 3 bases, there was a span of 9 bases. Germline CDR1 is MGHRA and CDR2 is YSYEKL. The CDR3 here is CASSQDLASYEQYF. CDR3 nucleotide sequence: TGCGCCAGCAGCCAAGATCTGGCCAGCTACGAGCAGTACTTC.

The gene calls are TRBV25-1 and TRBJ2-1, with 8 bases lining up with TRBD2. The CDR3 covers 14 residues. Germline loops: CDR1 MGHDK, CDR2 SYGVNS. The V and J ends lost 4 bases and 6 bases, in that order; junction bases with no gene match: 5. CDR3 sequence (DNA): TGTGCCAGCAGTGGTAGGACTAGCCCCAATGAGCAGTTCTTC. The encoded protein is CASSGRTSPNEQFF.

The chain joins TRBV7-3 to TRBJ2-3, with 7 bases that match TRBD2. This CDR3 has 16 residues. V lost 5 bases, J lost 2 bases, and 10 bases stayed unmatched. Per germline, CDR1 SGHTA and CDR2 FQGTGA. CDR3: CASSPQDGLVTDTQYF. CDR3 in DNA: TGTGCCAGCAGCCCTCAGGACGGACTAGTCACAGATACGCAGTATTTT.

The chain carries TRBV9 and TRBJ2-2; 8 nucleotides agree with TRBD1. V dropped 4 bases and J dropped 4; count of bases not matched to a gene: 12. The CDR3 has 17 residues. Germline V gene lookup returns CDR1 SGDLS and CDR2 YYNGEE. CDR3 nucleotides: TGTGCCAGCAGCTTTCCCCGGCACAGGGGGTTCACCGGGGAGCTGTTTTTT. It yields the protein CASSFPRHRGFTGELFF.

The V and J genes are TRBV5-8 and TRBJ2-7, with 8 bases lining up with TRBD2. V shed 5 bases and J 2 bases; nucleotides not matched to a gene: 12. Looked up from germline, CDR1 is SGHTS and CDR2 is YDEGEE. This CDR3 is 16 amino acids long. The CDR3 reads CASSLRGTRGTYEQYF. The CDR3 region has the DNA TGTGCCAGCAGTTTGCGGGGGACTAGAGGGACCTACGAGCAGTACTTC.

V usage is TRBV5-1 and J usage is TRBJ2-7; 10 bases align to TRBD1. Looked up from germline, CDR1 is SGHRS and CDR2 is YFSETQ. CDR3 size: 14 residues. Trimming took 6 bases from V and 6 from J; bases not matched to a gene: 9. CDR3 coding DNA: TGCGCCAGCACCATCCGACAGGGGGCATCCGAGCAGTACTTC. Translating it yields CASTIRQGASEQYF.

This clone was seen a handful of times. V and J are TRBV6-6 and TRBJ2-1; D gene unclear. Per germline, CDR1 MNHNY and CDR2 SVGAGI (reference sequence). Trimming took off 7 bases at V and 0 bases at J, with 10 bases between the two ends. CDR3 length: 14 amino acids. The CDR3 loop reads CASNTRNSYNEQFF. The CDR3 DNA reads TGTGCCAGCAATACGCGGAACTCCTACAATGAGCAGTTCTTC.

The CDR3 is CASSGAGAWAQHF. The CDR3 DNA is TGTGCCAGCAGTGGAGCGGGGGCTTGGGCCCAGCATTTT. The V gene is TRBV6-1, the J gene TRBJ1-5, with D possibly matching TRBD1 (6 bases). The CDR3 covers 13 residues. V shed 4 bases and J shed 11 bases, with 15 bases lying between them. Germline values: CDR1 MNHNS, CDR2 SASEGT.

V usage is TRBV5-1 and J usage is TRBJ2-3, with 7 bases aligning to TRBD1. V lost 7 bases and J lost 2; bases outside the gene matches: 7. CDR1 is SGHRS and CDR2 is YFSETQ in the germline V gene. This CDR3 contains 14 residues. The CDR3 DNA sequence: TGCGCCAGCGGGCCGGGACAGAACACAGATACGCAGTATTTT. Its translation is CASGPGQNTDTQYF.

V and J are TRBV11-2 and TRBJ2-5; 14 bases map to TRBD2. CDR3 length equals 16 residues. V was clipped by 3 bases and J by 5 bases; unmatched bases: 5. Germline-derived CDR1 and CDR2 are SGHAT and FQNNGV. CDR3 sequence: CASSLGLAGVGETQYF. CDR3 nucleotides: TGTGCCAGCAGCTTGGGACTAGCGGGAGTCGGGGAGACCCAGTACTTC.

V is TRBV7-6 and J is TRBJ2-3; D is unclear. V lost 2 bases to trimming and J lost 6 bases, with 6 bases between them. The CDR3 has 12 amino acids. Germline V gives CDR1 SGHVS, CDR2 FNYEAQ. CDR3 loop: CASSLNRDTQYF. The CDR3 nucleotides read TGTGCCAGCAGCTTAAATCGGGATACGCAGTATTTT.

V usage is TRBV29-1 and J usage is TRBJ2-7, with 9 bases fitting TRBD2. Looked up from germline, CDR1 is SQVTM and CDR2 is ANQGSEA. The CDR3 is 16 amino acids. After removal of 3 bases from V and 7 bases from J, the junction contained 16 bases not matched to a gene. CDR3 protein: CSVDLARGGRVDEQYF. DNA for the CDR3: TGCAGCGTTGACCTGGCAAGGGGCGGGAGGGTAGATGAGCAGTACTTC.

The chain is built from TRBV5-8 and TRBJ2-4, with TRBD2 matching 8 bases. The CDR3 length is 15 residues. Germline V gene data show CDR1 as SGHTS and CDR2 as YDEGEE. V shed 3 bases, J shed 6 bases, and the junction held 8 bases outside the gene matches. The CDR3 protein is CASSWPREGVNIQYF. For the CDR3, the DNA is TGTGCCAGCAGCTGGCCTCGGGAGGGGGTAAACATTCAGTACTTC.

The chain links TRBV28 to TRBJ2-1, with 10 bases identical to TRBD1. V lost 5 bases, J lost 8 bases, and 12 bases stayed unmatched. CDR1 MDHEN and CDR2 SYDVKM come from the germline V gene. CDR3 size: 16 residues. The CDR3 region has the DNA TGTGCCAGCAGTGCCCTTCCGGGACAGGGGTTCCATGAGCAGTTCTTC. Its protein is CASSALPGQGFHEQFF.

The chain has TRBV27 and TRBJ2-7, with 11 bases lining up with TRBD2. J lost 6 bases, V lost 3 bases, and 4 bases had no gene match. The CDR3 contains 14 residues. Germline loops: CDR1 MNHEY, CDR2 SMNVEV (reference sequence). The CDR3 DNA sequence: TGTGCCAGCAGTTTGCTAGCGGGAGGCCCCGAGCAGTACTTC. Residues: CASSLLAGGPEQYF.

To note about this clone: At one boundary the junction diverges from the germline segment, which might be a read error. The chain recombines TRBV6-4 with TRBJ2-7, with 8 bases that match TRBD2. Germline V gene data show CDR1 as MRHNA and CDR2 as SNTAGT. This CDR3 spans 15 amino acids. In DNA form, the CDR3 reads TGTGCCAGCAGCCAACTCCCGGGGGGGTCCTACGGGCAGTACTTC. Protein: CASSQLPGGSYGQYF.

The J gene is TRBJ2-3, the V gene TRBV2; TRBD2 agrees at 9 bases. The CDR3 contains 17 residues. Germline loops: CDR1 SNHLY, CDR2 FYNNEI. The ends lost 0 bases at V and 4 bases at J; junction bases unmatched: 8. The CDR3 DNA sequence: TGTGCCAGCAGTGAAGCGATTAGCGGGAGTTTTTCAGATACGCAGTATTTT. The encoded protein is CASSEAISGSFSDTQYF.

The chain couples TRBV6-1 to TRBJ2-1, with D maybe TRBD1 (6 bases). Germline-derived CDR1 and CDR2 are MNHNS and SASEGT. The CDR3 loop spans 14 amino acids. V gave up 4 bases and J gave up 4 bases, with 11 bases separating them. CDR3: CASSVGQPYNEQFF. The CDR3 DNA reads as TGTGCCAGCAGTGTAGGACAGCCGTACAATGAGCAGTTCTTC.

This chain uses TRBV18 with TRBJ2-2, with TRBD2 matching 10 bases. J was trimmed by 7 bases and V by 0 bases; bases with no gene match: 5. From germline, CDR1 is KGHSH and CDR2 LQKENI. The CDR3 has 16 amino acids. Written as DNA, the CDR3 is TGTGCCAGCTCACCACCGCTAGCGGGAGACCGCGGGGAGCTGTTTTTT. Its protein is CASSPPLAGDRGELFF.

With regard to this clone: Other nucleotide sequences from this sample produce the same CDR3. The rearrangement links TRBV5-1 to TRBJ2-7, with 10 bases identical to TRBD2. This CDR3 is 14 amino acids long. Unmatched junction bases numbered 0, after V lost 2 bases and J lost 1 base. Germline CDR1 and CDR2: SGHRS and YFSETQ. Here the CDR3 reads CASSLAGGSYEQYF. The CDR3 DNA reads TGCGCCAGCAGCTTAGCGGGAGGGTCCTACGAGCAGTACTTC.

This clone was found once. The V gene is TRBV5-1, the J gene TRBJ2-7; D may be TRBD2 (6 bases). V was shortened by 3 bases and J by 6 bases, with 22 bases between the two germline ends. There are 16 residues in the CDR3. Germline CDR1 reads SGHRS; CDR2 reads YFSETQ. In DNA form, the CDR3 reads TGCGCCAGCAGCTGGGCCGGGACTCAAGACACACCCGAGCAGTACTTC. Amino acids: CASSWAGTQDTPEQYF.